The 16 T cell receptor beta chains presented below share a single source sample, sequenced in a study of breast tumors, draining lymph nodes, adjacent tissues. TCRdb re-called the multiplex PCR reads with MiXCR, one entry per CDR3 protein. The repertoire holds around 50,000 distinct CDR3 sequences, with roughly 23% as singletons. The sample comprised breast tumor tissue. The receptors were gathered from a female donor with breast cancer. Some clones in this sample may be carry-over from other donors' samples.

The sample holds many counts of this clonotype. The chain combines TRBV5-1 with TRBJ1-6, with 8 bases that match TRBD1. The V gene end was trimmed by 5 bases and the J gene end by 8 bases; junction bases not matched to a gene: 6. CDR3 length: 14 amino acids. The germline gives CDR1 SGHRS, CDR2 YFSETQ. CDR3 sequence reads: CASSHGQGYSPLHF. CDR3 in DNA: TGCGCCAGCAGTCATGGACAGGGTTATTCACCCCTCCACTTT.

The sample holds many counts of this clonotype. The chain recombines TRBV7-8 with TRBJ2-3; 12 nucleotides align to TRBD2. Germline CDR1 SGHVS, CDR2 FQNEAQ. V dropped 2 bases and J dropped 1; count of bases not matched to a gene: 4. This CDR3 has 17 residues. The CDR3 DNA sequence: TGTGCCAGCAGCTTACACCTAGCGGGAGGGCGCACAGATACGCAGTATTTT. Protein product: CASSLHLAGGRTDTQYF.

This clonotype was seen many times. DNA of the CDR3: TGTGCCAGCAGCCAAGGGGTGACTAACTACTACGAGCAGTACTTC. This encodes CASSQGVTNYYEQYF. The rearrangement joins TRBV4-2 to TRBJ2-7; D perhaps matches TRBD2 (5 bases). V shed 1 base and J shed 3 bases, with 13 bases lying between them. The CDR3 consists of 15 residues. Germline loops: CDR1 LGHNA, CDR2 YNFKEQ.

Regarding this clonotype: Relative to the germline gene, one junction end is altered; a read error may explain this. CDR3 protein: CSVEEAGGAYNF. The CDR3 DNA is TGCAGCGTTGAAGAGGCAGGGGGGGCCTACAACTTC. This rearrangement joins TRBV29-1 to TRBJ1-2, with 7 bases fitting TRBD1. Germline V CDR1 and CDR2: SQVTM, ANQGSEA. The CDR3 is made up of 12 amino acids.

The sample holds one count of this clonotype. A much larger clone differs by one base, so this may be a read error. The chain is built from TRBV12-3 or TRBV12-4 and TRBJ2-5; 7 bases are a match to TRBD2. The V and J ends lost 5 bases and 5 bases, in that order; junction bases with no gene match: 8. This CDR3 is 14 amino acids long. This CDR3 reads CASSPSGGTETQYF. The CDR3 DNA reads TGTGCCAGCAGTCCTAGCGGAGGGACGGAGACCCAGTACTTC.

This clonotype appeared many times. V usage is TRBV5-1 and J usage is TRBJ2-1; 10 nucleotides line up with TRBD2. The CDR3 spans 15 residues. CDR1 and CDR2 from the germline V gene are SGHRS and YFSETQ. The junction had 7 bases not matched to a gene; V was cut back by 3 bases and J by 7 bases. The CDR3 DNA reads as TGCGCCAGCAGCTGGGATAGCGGGGGGTTAAATGAGCAGTTCTTC. Encoded protein: CASSWDSGGLNEQFF.

The V call is TRBV5-1, the J call TRBJ2-1; D is unresolved. V shed 0 bases and J shed 10 bases, with 8 bases lying between them. The CDR3 has 12 amino acids. Germline V gives CDR1 SGHRS, CDR2 YFSETQ. CDR3 in amino acids: CASSLDRAEQFF. CDR3 in DNA: TGCGCCAGCAGCTTGGATAGGGCAGAGCAGTTCTTC.

This sequence joins TRBV28 and TRBJ2-1; D remains ambiguous. CDR3 size: 11 residues. V dropped 8 bases and J dropped 7 bases, with 9 bases sitting between them. Germline V lookup: CDR1 MDHEN, CDR2 SYDVKM. DNA of the CDR3: TGTGCCAGCCATCGCATGAATGAGCAGTTCTTC. Its protein product is CASHRMNEQFF.

This clonotype occurred many times. The chain has TRBV7-9 and TRBJ2-1; 7 bases are a match to TRBD2. This CDR3 region has 15 residues. Losses at the gene ends were 5 bases for V and 8 bases for J; bases not matched to a gene: 12. CDR1 is SEHNR and CDR2 is FQNEAQ in the germline V gene (reference sequence). The CDR3 region has the DNA TGTGCCAGCAGCGCGGGACCATCTGGGGGGGATGAGCAGTTCTTC. Amino acids: CASSAGPSGGDEQFF.

The chain employs TRBV7-2 and TRBJ2-7; D is possibly TRBD2 (6 bases). Germline CDR1 reads SGHTA; CDR2 reads FQGNSA. Trimming shortened V by 6 bases and J by 4 bases, and 13 bases separated the two germline ends. This CDR3 region has 13 residues. CDR3 DNA: TGTGCCAGCAGGGGGACTGGCGGATACGAGCAGTACTTC. Amino acid sequence: CASRGTGGYEQYF.

The V gene is TRBV5-8, the J gene TRBJ2-6, with 10 nucleotides matching TRBD1. J lost 1 base, V lost 2 bases, and 18 bases had no gene match. CDR3 length: 22 residues. Germline CDR1 SGHTS, CDR2 YDEGEE. CDR3 bases: TGTGCCAGCAGCTTCGCCCCTACCGCTACGGGACAGGGGCATTCTGGGGCCAACGTCCTGACTTTC. It encodes CASSFAPTATGQGHSGANVLTF.

The DNA of the CDR3 is TGCGCCAGCAGAAAGGGACTAGCGGGAGTGGGGGAGACCCAGTACTTC. It yields the protein CASRKGLAGVGETQYF. V is TRBV10-2 and J is TRBJ2-5, with 14 bases aligning to TRBD2. The ends lost 6 bases at V and 5 bases at J; junction bases unmatched: 8. This CDR3 region has 16 residues. The V gene's germline CDR1 is WSHSY and CDR2 SAAADI.

This chain connects TRBV20-1 to TRBJ2-7; possibly TRBD1 or TRBD2 for D (6 bases each). Between the trimmed V and J ends, which lost 3 bases and 5 bases, there was a span of 20 bases. The germline V gene has CDR1 DFQATT and CDR2 SNEGSKA (reference sequence). The CDR3 is 15 residues long. Written as DNA, the CDR3 is TGCAGTGCTAGTCCTTTCTTCGGCGGGACAAACGAGCAGTACTTC. This sequence encodes CSASPFFGGTNEQYF.

This clonotype has only a few counts. The rearrangement uses TRBV20-1 and TRBJ1-1; D is perhaps TRBD1 (6 bases). The CDR3 totals 14 residues. Looked up from germline, CDR1 is DFQATT and CDR2 is SNEGSKA (reference sequence). The V and J ends lost 5 bases and 1 base respectively, with 14 bases between them. CDR3 sequence: CSAGATGRNTEAFF. The CDR3 DNA follows: TGCAGTGCTGGAGCTACAGGGAGGAACACTGAAGCTTTCTTT.

Many counts were recorded for this clonotype. V gene TRBV5-4 combines with J gene TRBJ1-6; D gene ambiguous. This CDR3 has 14 residues. Germline V gene lookup returns CDR1 SGHNT and CDR2 YYREEE (reference sequence). Trimming took 4 bases from V and 7 from J, leaving 12 bases between them. CDR3 bases: TGTGCCAGCAGCCTGCCGAGCGAGAATTCACCCCTCCACTTT. Its protein product is CASSLPSENSPLHF.

This clonotype has ten or more counts. The chain joins TRBV2 to TRBJ2-5, with D maybe TRBD2 (5 bases). Germline CDR1 SNHLY, CDR2 FYNNEI. Trimming shortened V by 7 bases and J by 5 bases, and 11 bases separated the two germline ends. The CDR3 extends over 12 amino acids. In nucleotides, the CDR3 is TGTGCCAGCAAGGATCCGGGGGAGACCCAGTACTTC. Translation gives CASKDPGETQYF.